This T cell receptor beta chain was observed in a study of T cells in Graves' hyperthyroidism and ophthalmopathy. Germline loops: CDR1 MNHNS, CDR2 SASEGT. The CDR3 spans 14 residues. V was clipped by 5 bases and J by 3 bases, with 11 bases between them. RNA transcripts were the template for amplifying TCR beta CDR3 regions. Initially, a first-round RT-PCR of the TCR CDR3 employed the HTBI primer set. Each CDR3 protein is one row after TCRdb ran MiXCR on the multiplex PCR reads. The table records around 300,000 distinct CDR3 sequences, more than 10% of them present only once. Among the patients, aged 18 to 65, hyperthyroidism was newly diagnosed and had lasted under 2 months.

The rearrangement links TRBV6-1 to TRBJ1-5, with D unclear. This sequence was found in a woman aged 25-40 years with Graves' hyperthyroidism that later progressed to Graves' ophthalmopathy. Sequencing was done on a sample of blood. The CDR3 region has the DNA TGTGCCAGCAGTTATCAGGTGGACAATCAGCCCCAGCATTTT. Its protein product is CASSYQVDNQPQHF.